This T cell receptor beta chain was profiled in a study of T-cell memory formation after mild COVID-19. The sample holds a few counts of this clonotype. TCRdb processed the 5' RACE reads anew with MiXCR; each CDR3 protein has one entry. Of over 150,000 distinct CDR3 sequences in the sample, 15% to 20% are singletons; the top ten hold 3.9%. V lost 1 base, J lost 4 bases, and 10 bases lay in between. CDR3 length: 14 amino acids. Germline CDR1 SNHLY, CDR2 FYNNEI. This clonotype was obtained from a man between 18 and 29 years old who had mild COVID-19 (a few samples of this study predate the infection). Cell type and time point are not known. The specimen sequenced was PBMCs or a T cell subset sorted from them (not recorded which). The chain combines TRBV2 with TRBJ1-2, with D possibly TRBD1 on 5 matching bases. The CDR3 loop reads CASSEEAGSYGYTF. CDR3 nucleotide sequence: TGTGCCAGCAGTGAAGAGGCAGGGAGCTATGGCTACACCTTC.